Below, 8 T cell receptor beta chains from the same sample are listed, as sequenced in a study of OX40 agonist ivuxolimab in advanced cancers. The protocol was immunoSEQ multiplex PCR, while the TCRdb copy is restricted to in-frame clones and leaves out a portion. This table has 45,000 or so clones, about nine tenths appearing once. Here the sequenced sample was CD4+ or CD8+ T cells sorted from blood, taken in a trial of the OX40 agonist ivuxolimab. The receptors derive from an adult with an advanced solid tumor such as melanoma, head and neck, liver or kidney cancer.

This clone was seen a few times. This chain uses TRBV28 with TRBJ1-4; TRBD1 aligns across 8 bases. V shed 5 bases, J shed 7 bases, and the junction held 12 bases outside the gene matches. CDR1 MDHEN and CDR2 SYDVKM come from the germline V gene. This CDR3 has 16 amino acids. The CDR3 coding sequence is TGTGCCAGCAGTCAGAGCAGGGGGCGCGTGGCTGAAAAACTGTTTTTT. This sequence encodes CASSQSRGRVAEKLFF. The full variable domain, with the rest looked up from reference TRBV28 and TRBJ1-4, is DVKVTQSSRYLVKRTGEKVFLECVQDMDHENMFWYRQDPGLGLRLIYFSYDVKMKEKGDIPEGYSVSREKKERFSLILESASTNQTSMYLCASSQSRGRVAEKLFFGSGTQLSVL.

This chain connects TRBV4-3 to TRBJ2-1; 7 nucleotides agree with TRBD1. This CDR3 is 13 amino acids long. J lost 10 bases, V lost 6 bases, and 9 bases had no gene match. Germline V gene lookup returns CDR1 LGHNA and CDR2 YSLEER. CDR3 sequence reads: CASSEGRGREQFF. CDR3 bases: TGCGCCAGCAGTGAAGGTAGGGGGCGGGAGCAGTTCTTC.

This clone was seen only a few times. The rearrangement uses TRBV30 and TRBJ2-1, with unresolved D. V gave up 1 base and J gave up 9 bases, with 13 bases separating them. The germline V gene encodes CDR1 GTSNPN and CDR2 SVGIG (reference sequence). The CDR3 runs 13 residues. The CDR3 here is CAWSAETTGEQFF. In DNA form, the CDR3 reads TGTGCCTGGAGTGCGGAAACAACTGGTGAGCAGTTCTTC.

This clone has a handful of counts. The chain joins TRBV6-1 to TRBJ2-1, with D perhaps TRBD2 (5 bases). Germline assignment: CDR1 MNHNS and CDR2 SASEGT. The CDR3 covers 13 residues. V was shortened by 3 bases and J by 12 bases, with 15 bases between the two germline ends. The CDR3 nucleotides are TGTGCCAGCAGTGAGCCCTGGGAGCTGGTGCAGTTCTTC. This sequence encodes CASSEPWELVQFF.

This chain uses TRBV7-2 with TRBJ2-3, with D tentatively TRBD1 or TRBD2 (5 bases each). Germline V gene lookup returns CDR1 SGHTA and CDR2 FQGNSA. V was trimmed by 3 bases and J by 2 bases, leaving 9 bases between them. The CDR3 runs to 14 residues. CDR3 DNA sequence: TGTGCCAGCAGCTTTGGGGGACCCACAGATACGCAGTATTTT. It translates to CASSFGGPTDTQYF.

The chain recombines TRBV7-2 with TRBJ2-1; D uncertain. Trimming took off 1 base at V and 6 bases at J, with 10 bases between the two ends. In germline, CDR1 is SGHTA, CDR2 FQGNSA. CDR3 length: 14 amino acids. CDR3 protein: CASSLVSTINEQFF. As DNA, the CDR3 is TGTGCCAGCAGCTTAGTGTCTACGATCAATGAGCAGTTCTTC.

The V call is TRBV19, the J call TRBJ2-2; TRBD2 is a possible D gene (6 bases). The V end lost 6 bases, the J end lost 2 bases, and 19 bases lay between the germline ends. This CDR3 region has 17 residues. CDR1 is LNHDA and CDR2 is SQIVND in the germline V gene (reference sequence). In DNA form, the CDR3 reads TGTGCCAGTAGATCAGGGAGAAAAGCGGGCAACACCGGGGAGCTGTTTTTT. The encoded protein is CASRSGRKAGNTGELFF.

The chain recombines TRBV11-2 with TRBJ2-3; D unclear. CDR1 and CDR2 (germline): SGHAT, FQNNGV. Trimming cost V 5 bases and J 2 bases, with 14 bases left between them. There are 15 residues in the CDR3. The CDR3 region has the DNA TGTGCCAGCAGCGTTAGGGTGGATACCACAGATACGCAGTATTTT. This sequence encodes CASSVRVDTTDTQYF.